The clone carrying this TCR beta chain has just one count. Its antigen is as yet unknown. This sample is part of a study of T cell responses to AZD1222 COVID-19 vaccine. General study points: Unmutated variant regions are reportedly the target of nearly half of TCRs that are spike-specific.

Pooling was applied to second doses at about 4 or about 12 weeks. TCRdb keeps only in-frame clones here, not all; method: immunoSEQ multiplex PCR. The sample records about 120,000 clones, approximately 90% being singletons. The sequence was collected from an adult who received the AZD1222 COVID-19 vaccine. This specimen consisted of peripheral blood, obtained 28 days after the second AZD1222 dose.

CDR3 region: CASSPSSREEAFF. CDR3 in DNA: TGTGCCAGCAGCCCTTCCTCTAGGGAGGAAGCTTTCTTT. V is TRBV3-1 (or the pseudogene TRBV3-2) and J is TRBJ1-1; no reliable D call. The CDR3 sequence is 13 residues long. CDR1 and CDR2 from the germline V gene are LGHDT and YNNKEL (reference sequence). Trimming took off 4 bases at V and 8 bases at J, with 14 bases between the two ends.